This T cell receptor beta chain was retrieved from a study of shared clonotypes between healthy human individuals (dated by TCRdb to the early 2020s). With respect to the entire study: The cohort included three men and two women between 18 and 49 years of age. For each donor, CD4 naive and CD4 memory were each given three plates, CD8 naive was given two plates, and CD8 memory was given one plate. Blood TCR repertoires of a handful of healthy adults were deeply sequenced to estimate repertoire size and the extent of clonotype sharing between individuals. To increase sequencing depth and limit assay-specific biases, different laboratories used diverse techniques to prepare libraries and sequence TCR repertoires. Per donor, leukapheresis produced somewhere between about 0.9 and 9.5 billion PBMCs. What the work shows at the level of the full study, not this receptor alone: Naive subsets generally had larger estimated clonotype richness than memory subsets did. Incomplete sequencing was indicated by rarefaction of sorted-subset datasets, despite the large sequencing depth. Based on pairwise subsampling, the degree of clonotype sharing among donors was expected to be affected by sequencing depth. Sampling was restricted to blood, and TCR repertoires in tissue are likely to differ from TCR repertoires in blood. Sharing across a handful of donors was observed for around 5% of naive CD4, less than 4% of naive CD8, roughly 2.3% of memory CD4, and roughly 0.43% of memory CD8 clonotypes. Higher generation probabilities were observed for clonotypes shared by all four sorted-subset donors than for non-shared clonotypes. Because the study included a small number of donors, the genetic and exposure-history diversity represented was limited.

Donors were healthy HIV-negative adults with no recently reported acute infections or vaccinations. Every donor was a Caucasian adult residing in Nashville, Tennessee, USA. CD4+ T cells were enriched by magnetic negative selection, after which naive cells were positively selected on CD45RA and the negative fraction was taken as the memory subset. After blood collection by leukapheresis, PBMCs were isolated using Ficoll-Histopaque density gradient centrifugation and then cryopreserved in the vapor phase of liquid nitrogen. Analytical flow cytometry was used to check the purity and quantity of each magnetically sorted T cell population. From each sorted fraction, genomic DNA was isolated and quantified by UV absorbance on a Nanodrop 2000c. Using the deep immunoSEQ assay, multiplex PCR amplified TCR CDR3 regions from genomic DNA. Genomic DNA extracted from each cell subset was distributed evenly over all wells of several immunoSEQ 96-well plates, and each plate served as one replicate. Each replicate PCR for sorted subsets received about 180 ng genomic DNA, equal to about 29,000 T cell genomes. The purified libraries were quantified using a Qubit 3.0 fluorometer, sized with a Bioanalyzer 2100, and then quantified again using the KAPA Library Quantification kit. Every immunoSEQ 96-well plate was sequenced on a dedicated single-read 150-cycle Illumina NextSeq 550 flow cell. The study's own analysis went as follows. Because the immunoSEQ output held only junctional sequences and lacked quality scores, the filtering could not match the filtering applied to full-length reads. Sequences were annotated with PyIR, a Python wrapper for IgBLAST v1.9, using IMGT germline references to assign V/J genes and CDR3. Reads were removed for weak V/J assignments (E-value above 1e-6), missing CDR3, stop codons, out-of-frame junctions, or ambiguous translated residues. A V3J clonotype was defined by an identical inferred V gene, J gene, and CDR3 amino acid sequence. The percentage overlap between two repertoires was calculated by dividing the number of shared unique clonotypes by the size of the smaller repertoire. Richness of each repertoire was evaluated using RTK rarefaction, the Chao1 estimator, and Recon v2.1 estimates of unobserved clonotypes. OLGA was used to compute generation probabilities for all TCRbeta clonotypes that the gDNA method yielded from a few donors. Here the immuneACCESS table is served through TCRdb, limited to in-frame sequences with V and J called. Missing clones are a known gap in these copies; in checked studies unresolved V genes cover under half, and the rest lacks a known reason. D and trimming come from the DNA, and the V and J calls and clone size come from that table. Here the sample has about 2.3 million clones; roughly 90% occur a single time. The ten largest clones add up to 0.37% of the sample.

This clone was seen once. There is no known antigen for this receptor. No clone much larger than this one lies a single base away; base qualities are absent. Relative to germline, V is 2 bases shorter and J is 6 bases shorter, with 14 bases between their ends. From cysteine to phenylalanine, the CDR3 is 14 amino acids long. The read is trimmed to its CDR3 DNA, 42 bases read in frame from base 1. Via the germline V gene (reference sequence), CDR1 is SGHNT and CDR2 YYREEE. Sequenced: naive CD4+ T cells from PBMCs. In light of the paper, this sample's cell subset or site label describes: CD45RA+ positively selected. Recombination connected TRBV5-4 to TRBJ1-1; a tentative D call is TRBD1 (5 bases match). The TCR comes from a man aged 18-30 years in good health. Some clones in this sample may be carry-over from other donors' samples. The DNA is TGTGCCAGCAGCTTCTTAGGGGTCCGCCCTGAAGCTTTCTTT. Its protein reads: CASSFLGVRPEAFF.